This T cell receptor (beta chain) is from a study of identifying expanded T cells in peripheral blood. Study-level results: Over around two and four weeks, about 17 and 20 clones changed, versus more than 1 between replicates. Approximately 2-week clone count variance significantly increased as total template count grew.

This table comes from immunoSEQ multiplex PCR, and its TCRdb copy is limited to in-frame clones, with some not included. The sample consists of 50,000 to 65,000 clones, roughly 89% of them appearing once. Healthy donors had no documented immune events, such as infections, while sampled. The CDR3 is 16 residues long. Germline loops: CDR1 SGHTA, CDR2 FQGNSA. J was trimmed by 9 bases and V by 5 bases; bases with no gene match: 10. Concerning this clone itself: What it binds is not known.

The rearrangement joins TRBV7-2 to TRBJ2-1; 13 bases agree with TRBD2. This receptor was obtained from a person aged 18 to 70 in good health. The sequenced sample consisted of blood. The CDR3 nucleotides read TGTGCCAGCAGCAGAAAAACGGGACTAGCGGGGTCTGAGCAGTTCTTC. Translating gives CASSRKTGLAGSEQFF.